The 14 T cell receptor beta chains given below trace back to one sample, sequenced in a study of cytomegalovirus exposure and HLA in healthy donors. The PCR ran on 60 Vbeta and 13 Jbeta primers. Generated by immunoSEQ multiplex PCR, the TCRdb table keeps only in-frame clones and is missing some. Found here are 150,000 to 200,000 clones, 9.5% of them singletons; the top ten hold about 1.2%. Sequencing input: PBMCs. These receptors all stem from a woman between 25 and 40 years old in good health and CMV-seropositive.

The chain couples TRBV18 to TRBJ2-3; TRBD2 matches 10 bases. Trimming took 2 bases from V and 5 from J; bases not matched to a gene: 13. The CDR3 spans 18 residues. Germline CDR1 is KGHSH and CDR2 is LQKENI. The CDR3 region has the DNA TGTGCCAGCTCACCAAGGACTAGCGGCCCCGGGGGGAAAGATACGCAGTATTTT. It is translated as CASSPRTSGPGGKDTQYF.

DNA of the CDR3: TGTGCCAGCTCACCACTCTCTGGCGGAGCGAACACCGGGGAGCTGTTTTTT. Translated, it gives CASSPLSGGANTGELFF. The chain recombines TRBV18 with TRBJ2-2; D is ambiguous. The CDR3 covers 17 residues. CDR1 and CDR2 (germline): KGHSH, LQKENI. V lost 1 base to trimming and J lost 0 bases, with 12 bases between them. The full variable domain, its missing parts supplied by reference TRBV18 and TRBJ2-2, is NAGVMQNPRHLVRRRGQEARLRCSPMKGHSHVYWYRQLPEEGLKFMVYLQKENIIDESGMPKERFSAEFPKEGPSILRIQQVVRGDSAAYFCASSPLSGGANTGELFFGEGSRLTVL.

The chain recombines TRBV5-4 with TRBJ2-1, with TRBD2 matching over 13 bases. With V trimmed by 4 bases and J by 8 bases, 9 bases remained unmatched. CDR1 and CDR2 from the germline V gene are SGHNT and YYREEE (reference sequence). The CDR3 consists of 16 residues. CDR3 DNA sequence: TGTGCCAGCAGCCGCCGGACTAGCGGGAGTGGGGATGAGCAGTTCTTC. This encodes CASSRRTSGSGDEQFF.

This clone has more than one count but fewer than ten. The CDR3 DNA sequence: TGTGCCAGTTCGCCGATGGGCCCCTTATATGGCTACACCTTC. Protein product: CASSPMGPLYGYTF. This chain connects TRBV19 to TRBJ1-2; D not certain. Germline CDR1 is LNHDA and CDR2 is SQIVND (reference sequence). The CDR3 runs 14 residues. V was shortened by 8 bases and J by 5 bases, with 18 bases between the two germline ends. Full variable domain (rest looked up from reference TRBV19 and TRBJ1-2): DGGITQSPKYLFRKEGQNVTLSCEQNLNHDAMYWYRQDPGQGLRLIYYSQIVNDFQKGDIAEGYSVSREKKESFPLTVTSAQKNPTAFYLCASSPMGPLYGYTFGSGTRLTVV.

The chain has TRBV9 and TRBJ2-5; 9 nucleotides match TRBD1. Trimming took 4 bases from V and 1 from J; bases not matched to a gene: 5. CDR3 length equals 15 residues. The germline V gene has CDR1 SGDLS and CDR2 YYNGEE. This chain's CDR3 is CASSPTGQGQETQYF. CDR3 DNA: TGTGCCAGCAGCCCGACGGGACAGGGCCAAGAGACCCAGTACTTC.

This chain joins TRBV9 and TRBJ2-1; 13 bases align to TRBD2. V shed 4 bases, J shed 10 bases, and the junction held 11 bases outside the gene matches. The CDR3 is made up of 16 amino acids. CDR1 SGDLS and CDR2 YYNGEE come from the germline V gene. This CDR3 is CASSPTRTSGSNEQFF. In DNA form, the CDR3 reads TGTGCCAGCAGCCCAACACGGACTAGCGGGAGTAACGAGCAGTTCTTC.

The gene calls are TRBV30 and TRBJ1-6, with 7 nucleotides matching TRBD1. J gave up 7 bases and V 3 bases, and 9 bases lay outside the gene matches. The V gene's germline CDR1 is GTSNPN and CDR2 SVGIG (reference sequence). CDR3 length equals 15 residues. CDR3 residues: CAWSRDRVGNSPLHF. In DNA, the CDR3 is TGTGCCTGGAGCCGTGACAGGGTGGGGAATTCACCCCTCCACTTT.

CDR3 sequence reads: CSVESRGPSPEAFF. The CDR3, as DNA: TGCAGCGTTGAAAGCAGGGGCCCATCCCCTGAAGCTTTCTTT. The rearrangement uses TRBV29-1 and TRBJ1-1, with D possibly being TRBD1 (6 bases). The CDR3 length is 14 residues. Per germline, CDR1 SQVTM and CDR2 ANQGSEA. Trimming pared 2 bases from V and 6 bases from J, leaving 16 bases between.

This clone was observed a handful of times. This chain joins TRBV2 and TRBJ2-1, with 8 bases lining up with TRBD2. This CDR3 is built from 15 residues. In germline, CDR1 is SNHLY, CDR2 FYNNEI. Trimming removed 5 bases from V and 4 bases from J; junction bases left unmatched: 7. The CDR3 here is CASSPLAGWYNEQFF. Written as DNA, the CDR3 is TGTGCCAGCAGTCCATTAGCGGGATGGTACAATGAGCAGTTCTTC.

This clone was counted a few times. The chain recombines TRBV4-1 with TRBJ2-5; 7 bases agree with TRBD1. Trimming removed 1 base from V and 1 base from J; junction bases left unmatched: 9. CDR3 length: 17 amino acids. Germline V gene sequence: CDR1 MGHRA, CDR2 YSYEKL. The CDR3 is CASSQGTADRVQETQYF. CDR3 coding DNA: TGCGCCAGCAGCCAAGGTACGGCCGACAGGGTCCAAGAGACCCAGTACTTC.

This clone was seen a handful of times. The V call is TRBV19, the J call TRBJ1-4; 8 bases are a match to TRBD1. CDR3 length: 14 amino acids. CDR1 and CDR2 from the germline V gene are LNHDA and SQIVND (reference sequence). The trim removed 4 bases at V and 6 bases at J, leaving 4 bases unmatched. CDR3 DNA sequence: TGTGCCAGTAGTACCGGACAGGGATATGAAAAACTGTTTTTT. Translating gives CASSTGQGYEKLFF.

This clone showed up just a few times. CDR3 sequence: CASSGDRETLSYTF. Here the CDR3 DNA reads TGTGCCAGCAGTGGGGACAGGGAGACATTAAGCTACACCTTC. The chain combines TRBV27 with TRBJ1-2; TRBD1 agrees at 9 bases. This CDR3 is built from 14 residues. CDR1 is MNHEY, CDR2 SMNVEV, per germline (reference sequence). The junction had 10 bases not matched to a gene; V was cut back by 5 bases and J by 9 bases.

This clone was counted between two and nine times. The V gene is TRBV14, the J gene TRBJ1-3; D is perhaps TRBD1 (6 bases). The CDR3 totals 16 residues. With 4 bases removed from V and 4 bases from J, the gap between germline ends came to 17 bases. Germline-derived CDR1 and CDR2 are SGHDN and FVKESK. CDR3 sequence reads: CASSPYRASGGNTIYF. CDR3 DNA sequence: TGTGCCAGCAGCCCTTACAGGGCCTCAGGCGGAAACACCATATATTTT.

The chain couples TRBV11-1 to TRBJ2-7; D perhaps matches TRBD1 (6 bases). CDR1 is SGHAT, CDR2 FQDESV, per germline (reference sequence). CDR3 length: 14 residues. With 3 bases removed from V and 2 bases from J, the gap between germline ends came to 11 bases. The CDR3 region is CASSFGGETYEQYF. The DNA of the CDR3 is TGTGCCAGCAGCTTTGGGGGCGAAACCTACGAGCAGTACTTC.